This is a list of T cell receptor beta chains from one sample in a study of graft-versus-host responses after intestinal transplantation. Sequenced by immunoSEQ multiplex PCR; TCRdb stores in-frame clones only, minus some. This table holds 12,000 or so clones, 60% to 75% found once. This material consisted of ileum tissue, taken around 4.5 months after intestinal transplantation. The receptors were sampled from a human patient who received an intestinal transplant, so some T cells may come from the graft donor. CDR3s include the opening cysteine and the closing phenylalanine or tryptophan. Fields, in order: D gene, clone size, V gene, J gene, CDR3 DNA, CDR3 protein. The D gene is left open where the match is weak. Size is stated for part of the rows, as once, few or many counts, or as a class when the clone is expanded.

.	.	TRBV10-3	TRBJ2-3	TGTGCCATCAGTGAGAGAGGAGGGCTCACAGATACGCAGTATTTT	CAISERGGLTDTQYF
TRBD1	.	TRBV6-5	TRBJ2-7	TGTGCCAGCAGTACATACCGACAGGGTGCCTACGAGCAGTACTTC	CASSTYRQGAYEQYF
TRBD1	.	TRBV5-6	TRBJ1-2	TGTGCCAGCAGCTTTGATCGGGACAGAGCCCACTATGGCTACACCTTC	CASSFDRDRAHYGYTF
.	few	TRBV5-1	TRBJ2-6	TGCGCCAGCAGCTGGGGGACAACTGGGGCCAACGTCCTGACTTTC	CASSWGTTGANVLTF
TRBD1	.	TRBV7-2	TRBJ1-5	TGTGCCAGCAGCCCGTCTACAGGGGGCGGTCAGCCCCAGCATTTT	CASSPSTGGGQPQHF
.	.	TRBV27	TRBJ1-4	TGTGCCAGCAGCCCCCGGGGGGAAACTGAAAAACTGTTTTTT	CASSPRGETEKLFF
.	.	TRBV6-5	TRBJ1-3	TGTGCCAGCAAGTTACGAGGCTCTGGAAACACCATATATTTT	CASKLRGSGNTIYF
TRBD1	.	TRBV19	TRBJ1-2	TGTGCCAGTAACCCGGGACAGGGGGCGTGGGGCTACACCTTC	CASNPGQGAWGYTF
.	.	TRBV11-3	TRBJ1-5	TGTGCCAGCAGCCTTGGGGAGTTTGGCAGGTATAACCATCAGCCCCAGCATTTT	CASSLGEFGRYNHQPQHF
.	.	TRBV6-6	TRBJ2-2	TGTGCCAGCAGTTGGGACCCCCGGGGGACCGGGGAGCTGTTTTTT	CASSWDPRGTGELFF
.	.	TRBV29-1	TRBJ2-3	TGCAGCGTTGAAGGGGGGCAGGGCACAGATACGCAGTATTTT	CSVEGGQGTDTQYF
TRBD2	.	TRBV6-4	TRBJ2-1	TGTGCCAGCAGTGCCAGCGGGGTCGCCCAGCAGTTCTTC	CASSASGVAQQFF
.	.	TRBV20-1	TRBJ1-2	TGCAGTGCCGGGACATACTTGGGCTACACCTTC	CSAGTYLGYTF
TRBD2	.	TRBV6-1	TRBJ2-7	TGTGCCAGCAGGGGGGGGGCCTACGAGCAGTACTTC	CASRGGAYEQYF
TRBD2	.	TRBV5-1	TRBJ2-3	TGCGCCAGCAGCTTGACTAGCGGCACAGATACGCAGTATTTT	CASSLTSGTDTQYF
.	once	TRBV7-7	TRBJ2-3	TGTGCTAGCAGTCCCGATAGCGTCGGCGGTACGCAGTATTTT	CASSPDSVGGTQYF
TRBD1	once	TRBV5-6	TRBJ2-1	TGTGCCAGCAGCTCGGGACAGGTGCAGTTCTTC	CASSSGQVQFF
.	medium-sized	TRBV4-1	TRBJ2-5	TGCGCCAGCAGCAAGGTAGCGCCCCAAGAGACCCAGTACTTC	CASSKVAPQETQYF
TRBD2	.	TRBV5-1	TRBJ2-1	TGCGCCAGCAGCTTGAGCGGGGGTCGGGTTGGTGACGATGAGCAGTTCTTC	CASSLSGGRVGDDEQFF
TRBD1	.	TRBV7-9	TRBJ2-3	TGTGCCAGCGAATCTAGGGGGCCTCTCACAGATACGCAGTATTTT	CASESRGPLTDTQYF
TRBD2	.	TRBV7-2	TRBJ2-7	TGTGCCAGCAGCTTATCCGGGGGGGCCGCCTACGAGCAGTACTTC	CASSLSGGAAYEQYF
.	once	TRBV7-9	TRBJ1-1	TGTGCCAGCACCCAGAGGGGGACCCCGAACACTGAAGCTTTCTTT	CASTQRGTPNTEAFF
TRBD2	.	TRBV6-1	TRBJ2-7	TGTGCCAGCAGTGAAGGACTAGCGGGATTGAGATACGAGCAGTACTTC	CASSEGLAGLRYEQYF
.	.	TRBV19	TRBJ2-7	TGTGCCAGTTCGGCCGGTGACTCGATCCACGAGCAGTACTTC	CASSAGDSIHEQYF
TRBD1	few	TRBV5-6	TRBJ1-4	TGTGCCAGCAGCTTGACAGGGGTTAGGGAAAAACTGTTTTTT	CASSLTGVREKLFF
TRBD2	.	TRBV19	TRBJ2-3	TGTGCCAGCCAGGTAGCGGGATGGGCTGATACGCAGTATTTT	CASQVAGWADTQYF
TRBD2	.	TRBV4-1	TRBJ2-2	TGCGCCAGCAGCTCCATGAGGACTAGCGGGAGTTCGGGCGCCGGGGAGCTGTTTTTT	CASSSMRTSGSSGAGELFF
TRBD1	few	TRBV13	TRBJ2-7	TGTGCCAGCAGCTGGACAGGGACGTACGAGCAGTACTTC	CASSWTGTYEQYF
TRBD2	.	TRBV28	TRBJ2-7	TGTGCCAGCAGTTTATCCCTGGGAGGGGAGAGGGACGAGCAGTACTTC	CASSLSLGGERDEQYF
TRBD2	.	TRBV7-9	TRBJ2-1	TGTGCCAGCAGTCACAGCCCCGGCGGGGGGCGGCCGAGGGAGCAGTTCTTC	CASSHSPGGGRPREQFF
.	once	TRBV5-1	TRBJ2-5	TGCGCCAGCAGCCCATCGGGGAGAGCCGCCCAGTACTTC	CASSPSGRAAQYF
TRBD1	.	TRBV2	TRBJ1-5	TGTGCCAGCAGCCCCGGGACAGGGGGCAATCAGCCCCAGCATTTT	CASSPGTGGNQPQHF
.	.	TRBV7-8	TRBJ2-5	TGTGCCAGCAGCCCCCTGACTACCCTTGGGACCCAGTACTTC	CASSPLTTLGTQYF
TRBD1	.	TRBV6-1	TRBJ2-7	TGTGCCAGCAGTAGACCGGGACAGAACTACGAGCAGTACTTC	CASSRPGQNYEQYF
TRBD1	few	TRBV7-9	TRBJ2-5	TGTGCCAGCAGCCAGACAGGGCTCCAAGAGACCCAGTACTTC	CASSQTGLQETQYF
TRBD2	.	TRBV5-1	TRBJ2-1	TGCGCCAGCAGCCCCGGGACTAGCGTAAATGAGCAGTTCTTC	CASSPGTSVNEQFF
TRBD2	few	TRBV5-5	TRBJ2-5	TGTGCCAGCAGCTTAGAGGGAGGGGAGACCCAGTACTTC	CASSLEGGETQYF
TRBD2	.	TRBV2	TRBJ2-3	TGTGCCAGCAGTGAACGGGCTAGCGGGAGGGATACGCAGTATTTT	CASSERASGRDTQYF
.	.	TRBV30	TRBJ2-7	TGTGCCTGGAGTGTACTTCGTCAGGTCTCCGCTTGCGAGCAGTACTTC	CAWSVLRQVSACEQYF
.	few	TRBV11-2	TRBJ1-1	TGTGCCAGCAGCTTCTCAGGCCCCACTGAAGCTTTCTTT	CASSFSGPTEAFF
.	once	TRBV18	TRBJ1-3	TGTGCCAGCTCACCAGGGGGCGGCTCTGGAAACACCATATATTTT	CASSPGGGSGNTIYF